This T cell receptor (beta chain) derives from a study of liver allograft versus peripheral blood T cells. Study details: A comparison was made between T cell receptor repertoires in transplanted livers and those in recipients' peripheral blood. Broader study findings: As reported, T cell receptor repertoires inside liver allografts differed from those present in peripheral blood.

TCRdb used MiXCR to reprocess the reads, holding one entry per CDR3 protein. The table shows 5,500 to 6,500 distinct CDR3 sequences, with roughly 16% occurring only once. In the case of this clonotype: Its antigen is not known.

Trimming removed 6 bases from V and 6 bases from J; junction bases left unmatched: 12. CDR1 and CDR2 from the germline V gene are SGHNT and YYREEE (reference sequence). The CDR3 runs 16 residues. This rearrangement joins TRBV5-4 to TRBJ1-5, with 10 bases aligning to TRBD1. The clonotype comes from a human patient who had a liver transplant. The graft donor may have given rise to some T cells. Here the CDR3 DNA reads TGTGCCAGCACACCAAACGAGGACAGGGGGGGTCAGCCCCAGCATTTT. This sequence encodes CASTPNEDRGGQPQHF.